This TCR beta chain was documented in a study of cytomegalovirus exposure and HLA in healthy donors. Notes on the study in general: In an earlier analysis, productive rearrangement rates for most beta V segments clustered near 87% or 30%.

J gave up 0 bases and V 5 bases, and 8 bases lay outside the gene matches. Germline V CDR1 and CDR2: MDHEN, SYDVKM. The CDR3 extends over 16 amino acids. As for this clone: What it binds is not known.

PCR was performed using 60 Vbeta and 13 Jbeta primers. Repertoires were generated with immunoSEQ multiplex PCR, while TCRdb's copy carries only in-frame clones and drops some. The table has around 72,000 clones, 60% to 75% seen once. This TCR was recovered from a man between 40 and 49 years old in good health and CMV-seropositive. The sequenced sample consisted of PBMCs. V usage is TRBV28 and J usage is TRBJ1-2; TRBD1 agrees at 8 bases. Here the CDR3 DNA reads TGTGCCAGCAGTCGGACAGGGATAAAGGCTAACTATGGCTACACCTTC. The encoded protein is CASSRTGIKANYGYTF.